This T cell receptor (beta chain) was captured by sequencing in a study of identical twins. On this clonotype itself: The target antigen is unknown.

Study-level findings and limits: Whereas memory repertoires showed no such difference, abundant cord blood beta clonotypes carried fewer insertions.

The CDR3 runs to 14 residues. V lost 5 bases, J lost 4 bases, and 11 bases lay in between. Germline CDR1 reads SGHVS; CDR2 reads FNYEAQ. In TCRdb, the 5' RACE reads were re-called with MiXCR into one record per CDR3 protein. The sample shows about 920,000 distinct CDR3 sequences, roughly 12% of them seen only once. This sample was also put to use in a study of yellow fever vaccine responses in identical twins.

The clonotype was recovered from a woman younger than 35 in good health. The sequenced material came from PBMCs. The rearrangement joins TRBV7-6 to TRBJ1-4; D is ambiguous. In DNA, the CDR3 is TGTGCCAGCAGCCCTGGGAGGGATAATGAAAAACTGTTTTTT. Translating gives CASSPGRDNEKLFF.